The source of this TCR beta chain is a study of cytomegalovirus exposure and HLA in healthy donors. Germline assignment: CDR1 LGHNA and CDR2 YSLEER. V shed 4 bases and J shed 8 bases, with 14 bases lying between them. The CDR3 contains 13 residues. Primers: 60 Vbeta forward and 13 Jbeta reverse. This table comes from immunoSEQ multiplex PCR, and its TCRdb copy is limited to in-frame clones, with some not included. The sample has about 75,000 clones, approximately 82% seen once. The clonotype was recovered from an older man in good health and CMV-seropositive. Material: PBMCs. This chain links TRBV4-3 with TRBJ1-2; D not certain. The CDR3 reads CASSLSESKGYTF. In nucleotides, the CDR3 is TGCGCCAGCAGCCTAAGCGAGTCAAAGGGCTACACCTTC.